Listed below are T cell receptor beta chains from one sample, sequenced in a study of shared clonotypes between healthy human individuals. Clones were sequenced by immunoSEQ multiplex PCR, and TCRdb holds only the in-frame ones, with some missing. The sample has some 2,000,000 clones, 90% to 95% seen once. Sequenced input: naive CD4+ T cells sorted from blood. The receptors here all came from a man between 18 and 29 years old in good health. Each CDR3 is given with its conserved first and last residue. Each record gives: D gene, V gene, J gene, clone size, CDR3 DNA, CDR3 protein. A D gene is named only where the DNA matches it firmly. Expanded clones get a size class; other rows say once, few or many, or leave the size out.

D gene: NA
V gene: TRBV5-1
J gene: TRBJ1-4
clone size: NA
CDR3 DNA: TGCGCCAGCACCTCAGGGGCAACTAATGAAAAACTGTTTTTT
CDR3 protein: CASTSGATNEKLFF

D gene: TRBD1
V gene: TRBV10-3
J gene: TRBJ2-7
clone size: NA
CDR3 DNA: TGTGCCATCAGTGCCGCCGGGACAGGGGCCTACGAGCAGTACTTC
CDR3 protein: CAISAAGTGAYEQYF

D gene: NA
V gene: TRBV9
J gene: TRBJ2-7
clone size: NA
CDR3 DNA: TGTGCCAGCAGCGCACCAGATGGACAACTCGTCAACGAGCAGTACTTC
CDR3 protein: CASSAPDGQLVNEQYF

D gene: TRBD2
V gene: TRBV5-4
J gene: TRBJ2-3
clone size: NA
CDR3 DNA: TGTGCCAGCAGCCACAAAGGACTAGCAATAGATACGCAGTATTTT
CDR3 protein: CASSHKGLAIDTQYF

D gene: TRBD2
V gene: TRBV19
J gene: TRBJ2-1
clone size: NA
CDR3 DNA: TGTGCCAGTGCCTCTAGCGGGAGGATCTACAATGAGCAGTTCTTC
CDR3 protein: CASASSGRIYNEQFF

D gene: NA
V gene: TRBV6-1
J gene: TRBJ1-6
clone size: once
CDR3 DNA: TGTGCCAGCAGTGAAATTAGGTTGGGGTCGTTAGGCAATTCACCCCTCCACTTT
CDR3 protein: CASSEIRLGSLGNSPLHF

D gene: NA
V gene: TRBV12-5
J gene: TRBJ1-3
clone size: NA
CDR3 DNA: TGTGCTAGTGGTAGAAACACCATATATTTT
CDR3 protein: CASGRNTIYF

D gene: NA
V gene: TRBV6-1
J gene: TRBJ1-4
clone size: NA
CDR3 DNA: TGTGCCAGCAGTCGGACGCAGACTAATGAAAAACTGTTTTTT
CDR3 protein: CASSRTQTNEKLFF

D gene: TRBD1
V gene: TRBV6-6
J gene: TRBJ2-2
clone size: NA
CDR3 DNA: TGTGCCAGCAGTTCCGGGACAGTTAACACCGGGGAGCTGTTTTTT
CDR3 protein: CASSSGTVNTGELFF

D gene: NA
V gene: TRBV7-2
J gene: TRBJ1-3
clone size: NA
CDR3 DNA: TGTGCCAGCAGCAACTCAGGTTCTGGAAACACCATATATTTT
CDR3 protein: CASSNSGSGNTIYF

D gene: NA
V gene: TRBV27
J gene: TRBJ1-5
clone size: NA
CDR3 DNA: TGTGCCAGCAGTAGGGACACTAGCAATCAGCCCCAGCATTTT
CDR3 protein: CASSRDTSNQPQHF

D gene: NA
V gene: TRBV4-3
J gene: TRBJ1-1
clone size: once
CDR3 DNA: TGCGCCAGCAGCTACCGGGACCGCCTTGAAGCTTTCTTT
CDR3 protein: CASSYRDRLEAFF

D gene: TRBD1
V gene: TRBV11-2
J gene: TRBJ2-5
clone size: NA
CDR3 DNA: TGTGCCAGCAGCTTAGGAGTAAAGACAGGGGGCGACCAAGAGACCCAGTACTTC
CDR3 protein: CASSLGVKTGGDQETQYF

D gene: TRBD1
V gene: TRBV10-3
J gene: TRBJ1-5
clone size: NA
CDR3 DNA: TGTGCCATCAGTCCCGGGACAGAGGGCAATCAGCCCCAGCATTTT
CDR3 protein: CAISPGTEGNQPQHF